Listed below are T cell receptor beta chains from one sample, sequenced in a study of cytomegalovirus exposure and HLA in healthy donors. Some clones are missing from TCRdb's copy, which holds only in-frame ones; the method was immunoSEQ multiplex PCR. The sample has over 85,000 clones, under 95% seen once. Sequencing input: PBMCs. Source of these receptors: a woman aged 30 to 39 in good health and CMV-seropositive. Both conserved end residues are part of each CDR3. The size of a clone is reported for some rows only, either as once, few or many, or as a class for expanded clones.

v_gene,j_gene,abundance,CDR3aa
TRBV5-4,TRBJ2-3,-,CASSLGQGGYTQYF
TRBV28,TRBJ2-1,-,CASTTTGTSEDNEQFF
TRBV4-2,TRBJ2-7,-,CASSQVVGLRYEQYF
TRBV30,TRBJ1-1,-,CAWAGYKNTEAFF
TRBV23-1,TRBJ2-3,-,CASKLQGANVLDTQYF
TRBV20-1,TRBJ2-5,-,CSAGRGETQYF
TRBV7-9,TRBJ2-2,-,CASSPGGGELFF
TRBV28,TRBJ1-1,-,CASSPWTGMNTEAFF
TRBV27,TRBJ1-2,-,CASSKQTGGANYGYTF
TRBV27,TRBJ1-4,-,CASSLSTPTPKKLFF
TRBV27,TRBJ1-5,-,CASRSGTGYPFSNQPQHF
TRBV11-2,TRBJ2-1,-,CASSPLHGDRYNEQFF
TRBV28,TRBJ1-5,-,CASSLGQGFRQPQHF
TRBV9,TRBJ2-1,-,CASSDPPRGTEQFF
TRBV6-5,TRBJ2-5,-,CASSRDSPITQYF
TRBV30,TRBJ2-5,-,CAWTRGIETQYF
TRBV9,TRBJ2-5,-,CASSTAGTGQETQYF
TRBV11-3,TRBJ2-7,once,CASSPYTGTGTSEQYF
TRBV7-2,TRBJ2-7,-,CASSLFDEQYF
TRBV5-1,TRBJ2-5,-,CASSSGQSETQYF
TRBV4-3,TRBJ2-1,-,CASSQELAGGYNEQFF
TRBV5-1,TRBJ1-3,-,CASSLSVGTSGNTIYF